One sample yielded the 24 T cell receptor beta chains listed below, sequenced in a study of response to subunit inactivated influenza vaccine. One entry per CDR3 protein, called by TCRdb with MiXCR from the RT-PCR reads. Of fewer than 550,000 distinct CDR3 sequences in the sample, about 25% are singletons; the top ten hold approximately 1.9%. Sequencing was performed on CD4+ T cells sorted from PBMCs, taken less than 6 days after vaccination. All receptors come from a man in his forties or fifties who received an inactivated influenza vaccine.

The sample holds a few counts of this clonotype. V gene TRBV2 combines with J gene TRBJ1-1; 7 bases align to TRBD1. V lost 1 base, J lost 0 bases, and 2 bases stayed unmatched. The CDR3 is 15 amino acids. Per the germline V gene, CDR1 is SNHLY and CDR2 is FYNNEI. DNA for the CDR3: TGTGCCAGCAGTGAAGGACAGGGTATGAACACTGAAGCTTTCTTT. Its translation is CASSEGQGMNTEAFF.

The chain couples TRBV20-1 to TRBJ2-7; D may correspond to TRBD1 or TRBD2 (5 bases each). CDR3 length: 12 amino acids. Looked up from germline, CDR1 is DFQATT and CDR2 is SNEGSKA (reference sequence). V was trimmed by 3 bases and J by 4 bases, leaving 10 bases between them. The CDR3 protein is CSASGGKYEQYF. The CDR3, as DNA: TGCAGTGCTAGTGGGGGAAAATACGAGCAGTACTTC.

There are a few counts of this clonotype. CDR3 nucleotides: TGTGCCAGCAGCAAAGGGGGGGAGCAGTTCTTC. Its protein product is CASSKGGEQFF. The V gene is TRBV7-3, the J gene TRBJ2-1; D might be TRBD1 or TRBD2, each matching 6 bases. V lost 5 bases to trimming and J lost 10 bases, with 9 bases between them. Germline V gene sequence: CDR1 SGHTA, CDR2 FQGTGA. This CDR3 has 11 amino acids.

At least ten counts were recorded for this clonotype. This sequence joins TRBV5-1 and TRBJ2-3, with a tentative D call TRBD1 (5 bases). Germline V CDR1 and CDR2: SGHRS, YFSETQ. Trimming removed 0 bases from V and 3 bases from J, with 11 bases in between. The CDR3 is 15 residues long. Written as DNA, the CDR3 is TGCGCCAGCAGCTTGGCAAGGCAGGGAACAGATACGCAGTATTTT. Translating it yields CASSLARQGTDTQYF.

CDR3 region: CASSRGIRTVTNEKLFF. The CDR3 nucleotides read TGTGCCAGCAGCCGAGGAATACGGACAGTAACTAATGAAAAACTGTTTTTT. The chain couples TRBV7-8 to TRBJ1-4; the D gene is possibly TRBD1 (6 bases). Germline values: CDR1 SGHVS, CDR2 FQNEAQ. The CDR3 sequence is 17 residues long. V dropped 5 bases and J dropped 1 base, with 17 bases sitting between them.

The rearrangement uses TRBV7-8 and TRBJ1-2; D perhaps matches TRBD1 (6 bases). CDR1 is SGHVS, CDR2 FQNEAQ, per germline. Trimming cost V 0 bases and J 7 bases, with 18 bases left between them. This CDR3 contains 16 residues. CDR3 coding DNA: TGTGCCAGCAGCTTAGCTCGAGGGGGACCTGGTTTTGGCTACACCTTC. It specifies CASSLARGGPGFGYTF.

The chain has TRBV5-1 and TRBJ2-3; D is perhaps TRBD1 or TRBD2 (5 bases each). The CDR3 runs to 15 residues. Germline V CDR1 and CDR2: SGHRS, YFSETQ. V was shortened by 1 base and J by 4 bases, with 13 bases between the two germline ends. Here the CDR3 DNA reads TGCGCCAGCAGCTTGCGGCCTTTGGGGGCAGATACGCAGTATTTT. Its translation: CASSLRPLGADTQYF.

The rearrangement links TRBV29-1 to TRBJ2-5; tentative D call: TRBD1 (6 bases). Germline V gene lookup returns CDR1 SQVTM and CDR2 ANQGSEA. The ends were cut back, 4 bases at V and 5 bases at J, with 17 bases in the middle. The CDR3 runs 14 residues. The CDR3, as DNA: TGCAGCGTTGTACAGGGAAGTAATAGGGAGACCCAGTACTTC. As protein: CSVVQGSNRETQYF. The full variable domain, its missing parts supplied by reference TRBV29-1 and TRBJ2-5, is SAVISQKPSRDICQRGTSLTIQCQVDSQVTMMFWYRQQPGQSLTLIATANQGSEATYESGFVIDKFPISRPNLTFSTLTVSNMSPEDSSIYLCSVVQGSNRETQYFGPGTRLLVL.

J is TRBJ1-2 and V is TRBV12-3 or TRBV12-4; D call uncertain. V lost 5 bases to trimming and J lost 4 bases, with 17 bases between them. The CDR3 contains 15 residues. The DNA for the CDR3 is TGTGCCAGCAGTCCAATCCTGACGGCTCCCTATGGCTACACCTTC. Its translation: CASSPILTAPYGYTF.

V gene TRBV20-1 combines with J gene TRBJ2-7; TRBD1 agrees at 11 bases. The CDR3 loop spans 15 amino acids. The V segment lost 3 bases and the J segment 6 bases; nucleotides outside the gene matches: 10. Germline assignment: CDR1 DFQATT and CDR2 SNEGSKA (reference sequence). The CDR3: CSARDRTGGPSEQYF. DNA for the CDR3: TGCAGTGCTAGGGACCGGACAGGGGGCCCATCCGAGCAGTACTTC.

This clonotype was seen repeatedly, ten times or more. The V gene is TRBV12-3 or TRBV12-4, the J gene TRBJ1-5, with 7 positions matching TRBD1. The CDR3 runs to 14 residues. V dropped 4 bases and J dropped 1; count of bases not matched to a gene: 1. The CDR3 bases are TGTGCCAGCAGTTGGGACAGCAGCAATCAGCCCCAGCATTTT. Translating gives CASSWDSSNQPQHF.

The J gene is TRBJ2-1, the V gene TRBV20-1; a weak D match, TRBD1 (6 bases). Germline loops: CDR1 DFQATT, CDR2 SNEGSKA (reference sequence). Trimming took off 6 bases at V and 1 base at J, with 19 bases between the two ends. This CDR3 contains 16 residues. CDR3 in amino acids: CSAGFTGTSSYNEQFF. Here the CDR3 DNA reads TGCAGTGCGGGCTTTACCGGGACAAGTTCCTACAATGAGCAGTTCTTC.

The rearrangement joins TRBV6-1 to TRBJ2-1; 7 nucleotides align to TRBD2. Per germline, CDR1 MNHNS and CDR2 SASEGT. CDR3 length: 14 residues. Trimming cost V 10 bases and J 3 bases; bases outside gene matches: 9. DNA of the CDR3: TGTGCCATCGGGCGCGGGAGTCTCTACAATGAGCAGTTCTTC. The encoded protein is CAIGRGSLYNEQFF.

In its sample, this clonotype was seen a few times. This chain links TRBV6-5 with TRBJ2-1; TRBD1 agrees at 8 bases. This CDR3 has 15 amino acids. The V gene end was trimmed by 4 bases and the J gene end by 9 bases; junction bases not matched to a gene: 11. Germline V gene data show CDR1 as MNHEY and CDR2 as SVGAGI. The chain's CDR3 is CASSSGQGKNGEQFF. The CDR3 nucleotides are TGTGCCAGCAGTTCCGGACAGGGAAAGAACGGTGAGCAGTTCTTC.

This clonotype was detected a few times. The chain combines TRBV12-3 or TRBV12-4 with TRBJ1-1, with TRBD1 matching 9 bases. The CDR3 loop spans 15 amino acids. The J segment lost 11 bases and the V segment lost 5 bases, leaving 15 bases of the junction unmatched. CDR3 protein: CASSRLTGGLTWAFF. The DNA of the CDR3 is TGTGCCAGCAGTAGATTAACAGGGGGCTTGACTTGGGCTTTCTTT.

This clonotype showed up just a few times. The chain joins TRBV28 to TRBJ2-3; a possible D gene is TRBD2 (6 bases). Germline lookup yields CDR1 MDHEN and CDR2 SYDVKM. With 5 bases removed from V and 5 bases from J, the gap between germline ends came to 20 bases. CDR3 length: 16 residues. The CDR3 DNA reads TGTGCCAGCAGTCCTAACGGGGCGGGGCACGGAGATACGCAGTATTTT. It codes for CASSPNGAGHGDTQYF.

In its sample, this clonotype was seen a few times. The V call is TRBV24-1, the J call TRBJ2-7, with TRBD1 matching 8 bases. V shed 5 bases and J 3 bases; nucleotides not matched to a gene: 8. Germline V gene lookup returns CDR1 KGHDR and CDR2 SFDVKD. The CDR3 loop spans 15 amino acids. The CDR3 region is CATSGWTGPFYEQYF. The CDR3 DNA is TGTGCCACCAGTGGCTGGACAGGGCCGTTCTACGAGCAGTACTTC.

This clonotype was found a few times. The chain couples TRBV20-1 to TRBJ2-1, with 7 nucleotides matching TRBD2. Germline V gene lookup returns CDR1 DFQATT and CDR2 SNEGSKA (reference sequence). After removal of 5 bases from V and 7 bases from J, the junction contained 11 bases not matched to a gene. The CDR3 has 14 residues. CDR3 loop: CSAYKRGARNEQFF. The CDR3 coding sequence is TGCAGTGCTTATAAGCGGGGCGCTAGAAATGAGCAGTTCTTC.

As concerns this clonotype: Germline is not matched at one junction end, which may reflect a read error. The chain recombines TRBV7-2 with TRBJ2-7; no reliable D call. Per the germline V gene, CDR1 is SGHTA and CDR2 is FQGNSA. The CDR3 is 12 residues long. The CDR3 bases are TGTGCCAGAAGCTCCTATGATTCCGAGCAGTACTTC. Protein product: CARSSYDSEQYF.

The V and J genes are TRBV6-2 or TRBV6-3 and TRBJ2-7, with 7 bases fitting TRBD2. The CDR3 extends over 14 amino acids. Losses at the gene ends were 8 bases for V and 6 bases for J; bases not matched to a gene: 13. Germline CDR1 and CDR2: MNHEY and SVGEGT. CDR3 in amino acids: CASQKLAILGEQYF. Written as DNA, the CDR3 is TGTGCCAGCCAAAAACTAGCGATCCTGGGCGAGCAGTACTTC.

V gene TRBV20-1 combines with J gene TRBJ2-3; 9 bases fit TRBD2. Trimming cost V 5 bases and J 6 bases; bases outside gene matches: 9. Looked up from germline, CDR1 is DFQATT and CDR2 is SNEGSKA (reference sequence). CDR3 length: 14 amino acids. The DNA for the CDR3 is TGCAGTGCTGTGGACGGCGGGGGGGACGATACGCAGTATTTT. This encodes CSAVDGGGDDTQYF.

The chain carries TRBV12-3 or TRBV12-4 and TRBJ2-5; 9 bases map to TRBD1. J gave up 4 bases and V 6 bases, and 3 bases lay outside the gene matches. The CDR3 has 13 amino acids. For the CDR3, the DNA is TGTGCCAGCAGCACGACAGGGGGAGAGACCCAGTACTTC. Translation: CASSTTGGETQYF.

This clonotype showed up just a few times. This chain joins TRBV2 and TRBJ2-2; D not resolved. The CDR3 covers 14 residues. Germline CDR1 and CDR2: SNHLY and FYNNEI. Trimming shortened V by 5 bases and J by 4 bases, and 11 bases separated the two germline ends. CDR3 bases: TGTGCCAGCAGTTATCACGGTAGCACCGGGGAGCTGTTTTTT. This gives the protein CASSYHGSTGELFF.

The chain couples TRBV7-2 to TRBJ2-1; a weak D match, TRBD1 (6 bases). Trimming stripped 5 bases from V and 5 bases from J, with 16 bases between. The CDR3 is 15 residues long. Looked up from germline, CDR1 is SGHTA and CDR2 is FQGNSA. CDR3 DNA: TGTGCCAGCAGCCCCCCCGCATGGGGGCACAATGAGCAGTTCTTC. Translated: CASSPPAWGHNEQFF.